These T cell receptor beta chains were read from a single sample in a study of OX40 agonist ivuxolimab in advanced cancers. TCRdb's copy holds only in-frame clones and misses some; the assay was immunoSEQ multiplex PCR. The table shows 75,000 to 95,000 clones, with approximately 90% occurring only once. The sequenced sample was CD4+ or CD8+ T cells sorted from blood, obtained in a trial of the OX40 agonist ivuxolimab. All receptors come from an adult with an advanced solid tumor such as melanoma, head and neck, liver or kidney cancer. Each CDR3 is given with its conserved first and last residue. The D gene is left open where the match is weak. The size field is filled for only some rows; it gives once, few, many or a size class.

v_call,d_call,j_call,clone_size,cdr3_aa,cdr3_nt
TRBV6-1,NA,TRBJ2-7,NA,CASRTQGKDEQYF,TGTGCCAGCAGGACACAGGGCAAGGACGAGCAGTACTTC
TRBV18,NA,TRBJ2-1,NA,CASSLLDWSTMRWQFF,TGTGCCAGCTCACTACTCGACTGGTCCACAATGAGGTGGCAGTTCTTC
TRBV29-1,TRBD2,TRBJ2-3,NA,CSVVGREGRGTDTQYF,TGCAGCGTTGTAGGAAGGGAGGGCCGGGGAACAGATACGCAGTATTTT
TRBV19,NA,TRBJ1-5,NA,CATSSGGGSNQPQHF,TGTGCCACTTCTTCGGGTGGGGGTAGCAATCAGCCCCAGCATTTT
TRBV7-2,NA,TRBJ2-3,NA,CASSLISSTDTQYF,TGTGCCAGCAGCCTTATCTCTAGCACAGATACGCAGTATTTT
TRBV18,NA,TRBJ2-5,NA,CATSGTFRETQYF,TGTGCCACCTCGGGGACCTTTAGGGAGACCCAGTACTTC
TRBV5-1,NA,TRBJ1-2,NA,CASSLAGYDYGYTF,TGCGCCAGCAGCTTGGCAGGTTACGACTATGGCTACACCTTC
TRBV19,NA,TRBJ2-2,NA,CASSISPGPPRTGELFF,TGTGCCAGTAGTATATCCCCGGGACCGCCGAGAACCGGGGAGCTGTTTTTT
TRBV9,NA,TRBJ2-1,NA,CASSVGASSYNEQFF,TGTGCCAGCAGCGTCGGAGCTAGCTCCTACAATGAGCAGTTCTTC
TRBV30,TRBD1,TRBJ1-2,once,CAAKRTGANYGYTF,TGTGCTGCTAAAAGGACAGGGGCCAACTATGGCTACACCTTC
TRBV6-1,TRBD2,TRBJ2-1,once,CASSGRVGLAGDLTSDEQFF,TGTGCCAGCAGTGGCAGGGTCGGGCTAGCGGGAGATCTGACCTCCGATGAGCAGTTCTTC
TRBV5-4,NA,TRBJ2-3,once,CASSLAGSDTQYF,TGTGCCAGCAGCTTGGCCGGGTCCGATACGCAGTATTTT
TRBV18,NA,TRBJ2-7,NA,CASSTSSYEQYF,TGTGCCAGCTCAACAAGCTCCTACGAGCAGTACTTC
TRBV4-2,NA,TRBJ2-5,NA,CASSQGLSGRQGETQYF,TGTGCCAGCAGCCAGGGGCTCAGCGGGAGACAGGGGGAGACCCAGTACTTC
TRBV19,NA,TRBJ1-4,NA,CASSTTDFNEKLFF,TGTGCCAGTAGTACGACAGACTTTAATGAAAAACTGTTTTTT
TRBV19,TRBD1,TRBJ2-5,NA,CASSIQTGVSVETQYF,TGTGCCAGTAGTATACAAACAGGGGTATCCGTGGAGACCCAGTACTTC
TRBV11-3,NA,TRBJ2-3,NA,CASSTNALAALYTQYF,TGTGCCAGCAGCACAAATGCACTAGCCGCGCTCTATACGCAGTATTTT
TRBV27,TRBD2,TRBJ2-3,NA,CASSPRGRLAGEGTDTQYF,TGTGCCAGCAGCCCTAGGGGCCGACTAGCGGGAGAGGGGACAGATACGCAGTATTTT
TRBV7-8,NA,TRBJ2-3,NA,CASSGERATDTQYF,TGTGCCAGCAGTGGGGAGCGGGCCACAGATACGCAGTATTTT
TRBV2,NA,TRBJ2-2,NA,CASSAANTGELFF,TGTGCCAGCAGTGCCGCAAACACCGGGGAGCTGTTTTTT
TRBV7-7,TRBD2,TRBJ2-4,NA,CASSLGLAGGLAKNIQYF,TGTGCTAGCAGCTTAGGACTAGCGGGAGGACTAGCCAAAAACATTCAGTACTTC
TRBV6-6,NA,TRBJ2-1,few,CASATGTYDNEQFF,TGTGCCAGCGCAACCGGGACCTACGACAATGAGCAGTTCTTC
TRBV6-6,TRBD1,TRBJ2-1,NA,CASRPPGQFNEQFF,TGTGCCAGCAGACCCCCGGGACAGTTCAATGAGCAGTTCTTC
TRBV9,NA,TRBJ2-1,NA,CASSPRGEGGGNEQFF,TGTGCCAGCAGCCCCAGGGGGGAGGGAGGCGGTAATGAGCAGTTCTTC
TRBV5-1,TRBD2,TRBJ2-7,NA,CASSPRTGGSSYEQYF,TGCGCCAGCAGCCCACGGACGGGAGGGAGCTCCTACGAGCAGTACTTC